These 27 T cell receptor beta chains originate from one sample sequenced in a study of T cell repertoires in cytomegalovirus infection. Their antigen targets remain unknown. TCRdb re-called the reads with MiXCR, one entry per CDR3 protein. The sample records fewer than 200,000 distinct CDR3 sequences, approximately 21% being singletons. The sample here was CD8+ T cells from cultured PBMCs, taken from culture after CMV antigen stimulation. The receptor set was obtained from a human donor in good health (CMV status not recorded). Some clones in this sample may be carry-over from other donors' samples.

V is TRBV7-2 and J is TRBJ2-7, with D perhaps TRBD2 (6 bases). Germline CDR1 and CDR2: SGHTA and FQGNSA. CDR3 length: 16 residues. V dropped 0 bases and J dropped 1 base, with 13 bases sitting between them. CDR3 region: CASSLASLGRSYEQYF. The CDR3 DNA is TGTGCCAGCAGCTTAGCCTCCTTAGGGAGGTCCTACGAGCAGTACTTC.

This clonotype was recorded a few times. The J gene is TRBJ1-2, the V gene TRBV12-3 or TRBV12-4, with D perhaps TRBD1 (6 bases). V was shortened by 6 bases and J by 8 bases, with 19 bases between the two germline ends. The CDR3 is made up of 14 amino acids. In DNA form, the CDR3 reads TGTGCCAGCAGGGGAACTGACAGGTTGAAAGGCTACACCTTC. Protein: CASRGTDRLKGYTF.

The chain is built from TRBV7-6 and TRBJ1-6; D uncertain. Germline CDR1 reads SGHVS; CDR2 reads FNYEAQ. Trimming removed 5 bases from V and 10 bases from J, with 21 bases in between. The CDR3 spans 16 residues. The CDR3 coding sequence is TGTGCCAGCAGCCCAGCCCCTTTGGGCTCAGAATCACCCCTCCACTTT. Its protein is CASSPAPLGSESPLHF.

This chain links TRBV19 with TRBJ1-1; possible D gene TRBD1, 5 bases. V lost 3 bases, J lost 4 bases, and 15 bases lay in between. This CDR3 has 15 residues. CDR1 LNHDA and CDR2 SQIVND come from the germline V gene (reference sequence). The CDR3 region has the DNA TGTGCCAGTAGTATTAGTGGGACCCCGGGCACTGAAGCTTTCTTT. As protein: CASSISGTPGTEAFF.

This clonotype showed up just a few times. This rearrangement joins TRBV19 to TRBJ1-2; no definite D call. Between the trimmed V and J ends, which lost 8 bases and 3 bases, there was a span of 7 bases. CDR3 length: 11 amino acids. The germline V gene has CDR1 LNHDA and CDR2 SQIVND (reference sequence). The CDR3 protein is CASVGYYGYTF. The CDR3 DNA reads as TGTGCCAGTGTGGGCTACTATGGCTACACCTTC.

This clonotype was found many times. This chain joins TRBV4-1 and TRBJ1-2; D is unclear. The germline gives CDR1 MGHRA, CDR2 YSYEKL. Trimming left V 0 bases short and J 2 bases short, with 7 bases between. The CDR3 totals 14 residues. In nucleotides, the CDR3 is TGCGCCAGCAGCCAAGATCCATCAAACTATGGCTACACCTTC. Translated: CASSQDPSNYGYTF.

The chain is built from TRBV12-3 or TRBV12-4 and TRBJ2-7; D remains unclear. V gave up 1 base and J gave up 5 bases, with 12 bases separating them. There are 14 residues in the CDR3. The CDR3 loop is CASSLGGLIDEQYF. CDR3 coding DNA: TGTGCCAGCAGTTTAGGGGGTCTTATAGACGAGCAGTACTTC.

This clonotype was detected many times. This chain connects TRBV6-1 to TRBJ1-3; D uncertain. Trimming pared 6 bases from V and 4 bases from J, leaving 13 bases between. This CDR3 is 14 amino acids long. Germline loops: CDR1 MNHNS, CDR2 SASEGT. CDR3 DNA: TGTGCCAGCAGGGGAGCAGCACCGGGAAACACCATATATTTT. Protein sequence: CASRGAAPGNTIYF.

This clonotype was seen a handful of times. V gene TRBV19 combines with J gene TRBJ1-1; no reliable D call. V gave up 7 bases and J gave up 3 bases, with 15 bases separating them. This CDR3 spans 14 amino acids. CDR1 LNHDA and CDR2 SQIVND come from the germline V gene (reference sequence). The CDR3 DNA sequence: TGTGCCAGTAAAACCGGGGTGTCGTACACTGAAGCTTTCTTT. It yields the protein CASKTGVSYTEAFF.

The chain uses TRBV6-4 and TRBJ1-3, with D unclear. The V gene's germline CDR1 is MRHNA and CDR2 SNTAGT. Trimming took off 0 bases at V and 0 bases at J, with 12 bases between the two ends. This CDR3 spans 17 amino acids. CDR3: CASSDSILGGSGNTIYF. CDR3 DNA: TGTGCCAGCAGTGACTCGATATTGGGTGGCTCTGGAAACACCATATATTTT.

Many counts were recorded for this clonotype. This CDR3 is CASSFSGGYNEQFF. As DNA, the CDR3 is TGTGCCAGCAGCTTCTCAGGGGGCTATAATGAGCAGTTCTTC. The chain couples TRBV7-8 to TRBJ2-1, with TRBD1 matching over 8 bases. V shed 3 bases, J shed 7 bases, and the junction held 5 bases outside the gene matches. This CDR3 contains 14 residues. Germline V lookup: CDR1 SGHVS, CDR2 FQNEAQ.

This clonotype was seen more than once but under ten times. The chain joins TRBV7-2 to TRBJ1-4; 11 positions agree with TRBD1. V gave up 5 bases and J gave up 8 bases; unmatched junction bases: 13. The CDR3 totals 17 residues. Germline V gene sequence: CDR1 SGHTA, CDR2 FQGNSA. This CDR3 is CASSHPSDRGLQEKLFF. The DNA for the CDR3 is TGTGCCAGCAGCCATCCCTCGGACAGGGGGCTTCAGGAAAAACTGTTTTTT.

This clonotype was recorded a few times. CDR3 loop: CASSSQGGGAYNEQFF. CDR3 bases: TGTGCCAGCAGTTCCCAAGGGGGGGGGGCCTACAATGAGCAGTTCTTC. V usage is TRBV27 and J usage is TRBJ2-1; D might be TRBD2 (7 bases). Trimming left V 4 bases short and J 2 bases short, with 15 bases between. The germline V gene encodes CDR1 MNHEY and CDR2 SMNVEV (reference sequence). The CDR3 has 16 residues.

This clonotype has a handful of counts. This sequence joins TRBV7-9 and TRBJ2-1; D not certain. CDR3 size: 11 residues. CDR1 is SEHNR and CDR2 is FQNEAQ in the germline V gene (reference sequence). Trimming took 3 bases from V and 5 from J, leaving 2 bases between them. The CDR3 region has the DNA TGTGCCAGCAGCTTCAACAATGAGCAGTTCTTC. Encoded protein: CASSFNNEQFF.

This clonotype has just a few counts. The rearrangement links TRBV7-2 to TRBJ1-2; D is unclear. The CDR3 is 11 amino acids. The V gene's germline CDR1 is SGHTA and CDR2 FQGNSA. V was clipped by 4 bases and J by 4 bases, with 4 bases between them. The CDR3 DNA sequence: TGTGCCAGCAGCTGGTTCTATGGCTACACCTTC. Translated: CASSWFYGYTF.

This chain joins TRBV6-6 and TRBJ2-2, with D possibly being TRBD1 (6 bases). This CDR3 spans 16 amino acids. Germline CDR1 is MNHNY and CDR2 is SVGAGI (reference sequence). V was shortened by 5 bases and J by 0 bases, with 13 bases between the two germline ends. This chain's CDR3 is CASSQHRDPNTGELFF. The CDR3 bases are TGTGCCAGCAGTCAACACAGGGATCCGAACACCGGGGAGCTGTTTTTT.

The CDR3 nucleotides are TGTGCCAGCAGCACCCCTAGGCGGGGGGGCCAAGAGACCCAGTACTTC. It encodes CASSTPRRGGQETQYF. V usage is TRBV7-6 and J usage is TRBJ2-5; 9 nucleotides match TRBD2. Germline V gene data show CDR1 as SGHVS and CDR2 as FNYEAQ. V was pared by 5 bases and J by 1 base, with 8 bases of the junction left unmatched. This CDR3 comprises 16 residues.

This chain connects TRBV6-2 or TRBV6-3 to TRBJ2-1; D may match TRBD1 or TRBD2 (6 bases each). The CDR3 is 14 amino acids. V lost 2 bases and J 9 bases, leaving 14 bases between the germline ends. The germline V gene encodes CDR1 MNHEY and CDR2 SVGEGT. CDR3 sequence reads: CASSYAGEVREQFF. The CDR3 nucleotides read TGTGCCAGCAGTTACGCAGGGGAGGTTCGTGAGCAGTTCTTC.

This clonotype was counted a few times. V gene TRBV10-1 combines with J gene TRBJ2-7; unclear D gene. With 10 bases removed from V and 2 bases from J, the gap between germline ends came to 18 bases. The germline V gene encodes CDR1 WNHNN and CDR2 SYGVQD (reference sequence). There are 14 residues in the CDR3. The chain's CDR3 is CATSGSNRTYEQYF. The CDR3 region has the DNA TGCGCCACTTCGGGCAGCAACAGAACCTACGAGCAGTACTTC.

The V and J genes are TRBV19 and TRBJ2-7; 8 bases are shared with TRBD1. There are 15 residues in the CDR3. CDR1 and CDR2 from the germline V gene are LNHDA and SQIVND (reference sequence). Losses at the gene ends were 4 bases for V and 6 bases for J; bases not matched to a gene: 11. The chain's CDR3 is CASSSGTGPLGEQYF. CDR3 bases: TGTGCCAGTAGTAGCGGGACAGGTCCCCTCGGCGAGCAGTACTTC.

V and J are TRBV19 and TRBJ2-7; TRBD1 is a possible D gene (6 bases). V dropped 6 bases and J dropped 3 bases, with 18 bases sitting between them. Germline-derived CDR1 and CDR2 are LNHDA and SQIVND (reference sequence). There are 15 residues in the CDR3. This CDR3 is CASRLAGDTFYEQYF. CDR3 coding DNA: TGTGCCAGTAGATTAGCCGGGGACACCTTCTACGAGCAGTACTTC.

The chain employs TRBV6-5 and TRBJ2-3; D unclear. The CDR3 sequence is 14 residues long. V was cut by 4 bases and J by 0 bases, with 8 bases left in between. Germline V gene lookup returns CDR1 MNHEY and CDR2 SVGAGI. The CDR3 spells CASSSPASTDTQYF. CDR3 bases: TGTGCCAGCAGTTCACCGGCTAGCACAGATACGCAGTATTTT.

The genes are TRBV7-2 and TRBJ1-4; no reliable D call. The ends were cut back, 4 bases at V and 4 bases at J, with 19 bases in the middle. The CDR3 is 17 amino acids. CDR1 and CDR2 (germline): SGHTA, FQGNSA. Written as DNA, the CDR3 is TGTGCCAGCAGCTCCACCTCTGCAACGGGTGGTAATGAAAAACTGTTTTTT. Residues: CASSSTSATGGNEKLFF.

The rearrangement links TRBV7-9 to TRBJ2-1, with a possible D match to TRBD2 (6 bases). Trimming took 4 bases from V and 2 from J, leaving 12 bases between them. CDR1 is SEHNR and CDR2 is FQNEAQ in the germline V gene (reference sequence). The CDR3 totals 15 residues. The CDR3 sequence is CASSSTRGAYNEQFF. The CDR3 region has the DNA TGTGCCAGCAGCTCGACTAGAGGGGCCTACAATGAGCAGTTCTTC.

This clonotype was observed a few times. The CDR3: CASSQDGEWGYTF. DNA of the CDR3: TGTGCCAGCAGCCAAGATGGGGAATGGGGCTACACCTTC. The V call is TRBV3-1, the J call TRBJ1-2; no definite D call. Per the germline V gene, CDR1 is LGHDT and CDR2 is YNNKEL (reference sequence). The CDR3 length is 13 residues. V lost 0 bases and J 8 bases, leaving 10 bases between the germline ends.

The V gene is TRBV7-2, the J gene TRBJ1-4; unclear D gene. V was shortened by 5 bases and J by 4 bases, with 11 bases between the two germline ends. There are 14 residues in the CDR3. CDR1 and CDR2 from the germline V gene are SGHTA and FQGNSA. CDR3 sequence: CASSRGRRNEKLFF. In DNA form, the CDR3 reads TGTGCCAGCAGCCGAGGACGGCGTAATGAAAAACTGTTTTTT.

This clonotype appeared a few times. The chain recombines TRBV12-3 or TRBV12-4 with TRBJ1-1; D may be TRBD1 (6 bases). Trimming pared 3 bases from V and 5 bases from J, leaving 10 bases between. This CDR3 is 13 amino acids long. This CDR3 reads CASSFDGQTEAFF. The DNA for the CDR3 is TGTGCCAGCAGTTTTGACGGACAGACTGAAGCTTTCTTT.